This entry lists 15 T cell receptor beta chains sequenced from one sample in a study of OX40 agonist ivuxolimab in advanced cancers. Sequenced by immunoSEQ multiplex PCR; TCRdb stores in-frame clones only, minus some. The sample holds tens of thousands of clones; roughly 90% are singletons and the top ten take 30% to 35%. This specimen was CD4+ or CD8+ T cells sorted from blood, taken in a trial of the OX40 agonist ivuxolimab. These receptors were obtained from an adult with an advanced solid tumor such as melanoma, head and neck, liver or kidney cancer.

The chain has TRBV7-8 and TRBJ2-2, with D perhaps assigned TRBD1 or TRBD2 (5 bases each). Germline V gene lookup returns CDR1 SGHVS and CDR2 FQNEAQ. The V gene lost 6 bases and the J gene lost 4 bases, with 12 bases spanning the gap. This CDR3 comprises 14 residues. The CDR3 DNA reads as TGTGCCAGCAGGAGAGGGGTCGGCACCGGGGAGCTGTTTTTT. Residues: CASRRGVGTGELFF.

CDR3 coding DNA: TGTGCCAGCTCACCGGGACTAGCGGTTCACACAGATACGCAGTATTTT. This translates into CASSPGLAVHTDTQYF. V gene TRBV18 combines with J gene TRBJ2-3; TRBD2 aligns across 11 bases. V dropped 3 bases and J dropped 2; count of bases not matched to a gene: 4. CDR3 length equals 16 residues. From germline, CDR1 is KGHSH and CDR2 LQKENI.

The CDR3 here is CASSPGDRGSNYGYTF. The CDR3 DNA follows: TGTGCCAGCAGCCCCGGAGACAGGGGATCGAACTATGGCTACACCTTC. The chain couples TRBV5-4 to TRBJ1-2; 8 bases align to TRBD1. Germline trimming cut 4 bases from V and 2 bases from J; bases unmatched to any gene: 10. CDR3 length equals 16 residues. The germline gives CDR1 SGHNT, CDR2 YYREEE (reference sequence).

The chain combines TRBV19 with TRBJ2-5; D call uncertain. Trimming shortened V by 8 bases and J by 6 bases, and 16 bases separated the two germline ends. The CDR3 extends over 13 amino acids. Per germline, CDR1 LNHDA and CDR2 SQIVND (reference sequence). CDR3 sequence (DNA): TGTGCCAGTGCATACAGTCCCGGTCAGACCCAGTACTTC. Translating it yields CASAYSPGQTQYF. The whole variable domain, remainder taken from reference TRBV19 and TRBJ2-5, is DGGITQSPKYLFRKEGQNVTLSCEQNLNHDAMYWYRQDPGQGLRLIYYSQIVNDFQKGDIAEGYSVSREKKESFPLTVTSAQKNPTAFYLCASAYSPGQTQYFGPGTRLLVL.

V is TRBV7-9 and J is TRBJ2-2, with 11 bases identical to TRBD2. Germline V gene data show CDR1 as SEHNR and CDR2 as FQNEAQ (reference sequence). After removal of 1 base from V and 7 bases from J, the junction contained 5 bases not matched to a gene. This CDR3 has 16 amino acids. CDR3 sequence (DNA): TGTGCCAGCAGCTTAGTAGCGGGAGGGGATGACGGGGAGCTGTTTTTT. Protein sequence: CASSLVAGGDDGELFF.

This chain uses TRBV27 with TRBJ2-1, with 16 nucleotides matching TRBD2. CDR1 MNHEY and CDR2 SMNVEV come from the germline V gene (reference sequence). With 5 bases clipped from V and 7 bases from J, the junction kept 11 bases outside the gene matches. The CDR3 covers 18 residues. CDR3 amino acids: CASSPEGLAGGPGNEQFF. The CDR3 DNA reads TGTGCCAGCAGTCCAGAGGGACTAGCGGGAGGGCCAGGTAATGAGCAGTTCTTC.

The V call is TRBV27, the J call TRBJ1-2, with D possibly TRBD1 on 6 matching bases. Trimming pared 5 bases from V and 4 bases from J, leaving 14 bases between. CDR3 length: 14 residues. Germline assignment: CDR1 MNHEY and CDR2 SMNVEV (reference sequence). CDR3 in DNA: TGTGCCAGCAGTGTAACCGGGACAAGCTATGGCTACACCTTC. Translated: CASSVTGTSYGYTF.

The V gene is TRBV10-1, the J gene TRBJ2-6; D gene ambiguous. The germline gives CDR1 WNHNN, CDR2 SYGVQD (reference sequence). The CDR3 sequence is 16 residues long. The germline V and J ends were trimmed by 3 bases and 0 bases, with 9 bases remaining between them. The CDR3 loop is CASSEGCSSGANVLTF. CDR3 DNA sequence: TGCGCCAGCAGTGAAGGCTGTAGCTCTGGGGCCAACGTCCTGACTTTC.

The chain employs TRBV19 and TRBJ2-5, with a possible D match to TRBD2 (6 bases). Per the germline V gene, CDR1 is LNHDA and CDR2 is SQIVND (reference sequence). Trimming took off 3 bases at V and 5 bases at J, with 16 bases between the two ends. The CDR3 sequence is 15 residues long. In nucleotides, the CDR3 is TGTGCCAGTAGTATCTACGGGGGAGGTATTGAGACCCAGTACTTC. Protein sequence: CASSIYGGGIETQYF.

This clone occurred a few times. The chain carries TRBV14 and TRBJ2-2; no firm D call. The germline V gene encodes CDR1 SGHDN and CDR2 FVKESK. V was cut by 4 bases and J by 1 base, with 4 bases left in between. This CDR3 is built from 13 residues. This CDR3 is CASSRWNTGELFF. The CDR3 coding sequence is TGTGCCAGCAGCCGGTGGAACACCGGGGAGCTGTTTTTT.

V and J are TRBV19 and TRBJ1-2; possibly TRBD1 for D (6 bases). The CDR3 consists of 15 residues. The germline V and J ends were trimmed by 5 bases and 2 bases, with 15 bases remaining between them. Germline CDR1 and CDR2: LNHDA and SQIVND (reference sequence). As DNA, the CDR3 is TGTGCCAGTAGTTCACCCCTACAGGGAAACTATGGCTACACCTTC. Its protein is CASSSPLQGNYGYTF. Using reference TRBV19 and TRBJ1-2 for the parts outside the CDR3, the full variable domain is DGGITQSPKYLFRKEGQNVTLSCEQNLNHDAMYWYRQDPGQGLRLIYYSQIVNDFQKGDIAEGYSVSREKKESFPLTVTSAQKNPTAFYLCASSSPLQGNYGYTFGSGTRLTVV.

This CDR3 reads CASSESPGGVGAFF. In nucleotides, the CDR3 is TGCGCCAGCAGTGAGTCCCCGGGCGGCGTCGGGGCTTTCTTT. The V call is TRBV10-2, the J call TRBJ1-1; D is unclear. CDR1 and CDR2 from the germline V gene are WSHSY and SAAADI. V was clipped by 0 bases and J by 11 bases, with 16 bases between them. The CDR3 runs to 14 residues.

The chain carries TRBV29-1 and TRBJ2-7, with 9 bases matching TRBD2. Looked up from germline, CDR1 is SQVTM and CDR2 is ANQGSEA. This CDR3 comprises 15 residues. The ends lost 0 bases at V and 4 bases at J; junction bases unmatched: 7. This CDR3 reads CSVEDGSLAGYEQYF. The CDR3 DNA reads TGCAGCGTTGAAGATGGGTCGCTAGCGGGGTACGAGCAGTACTTC.

J is TRBJ2-7 and V is TRBV11-3; D is perhaps TRBD2 (5 bases). Per germline, CDR1 SGHNT and CDR2 YENEEA. The CDR3 covers 13 residues. Trimming took 5 bases from V and 6 from J, leaving 14 bases between them. CDR3 protein: CASSLLEVSEQYF. DNA for the CDR3: TGTGCCAGCAGCCTCTTGGAGGTCTCCGAGCAGTACTTC. Complete variable domain (other parts from reference TRBV11-3 and TRBJ2-7): EAGVVQSPRYKIIEKKQPVAFWCNPISGHNTLYWYLQNLGQGPELLIRYENEEAVDDSQLPKDRFSAERLKGVDSTLKIQPAELGDSAVYLCASSLLEVSEQYFGPGTRLTVT.

This clone has at least ten counts. The V gene is TRBV7-6, the J gene TRBJ2-7; TRBD1 agrees at 7 bases. The CDR3 has 11 amino acids. Trimming cost V 5 bases and J 7 bases; bases outside gene matches: 2. Germline V gene data show CDR1 as SGHVS and CDR2 as FNYEAQ. The CDR3 DNA reads TGTGCCAGCAGCACAGGGGTAGAGCAGTACTTC. It specifies CASSTGVEQYF.